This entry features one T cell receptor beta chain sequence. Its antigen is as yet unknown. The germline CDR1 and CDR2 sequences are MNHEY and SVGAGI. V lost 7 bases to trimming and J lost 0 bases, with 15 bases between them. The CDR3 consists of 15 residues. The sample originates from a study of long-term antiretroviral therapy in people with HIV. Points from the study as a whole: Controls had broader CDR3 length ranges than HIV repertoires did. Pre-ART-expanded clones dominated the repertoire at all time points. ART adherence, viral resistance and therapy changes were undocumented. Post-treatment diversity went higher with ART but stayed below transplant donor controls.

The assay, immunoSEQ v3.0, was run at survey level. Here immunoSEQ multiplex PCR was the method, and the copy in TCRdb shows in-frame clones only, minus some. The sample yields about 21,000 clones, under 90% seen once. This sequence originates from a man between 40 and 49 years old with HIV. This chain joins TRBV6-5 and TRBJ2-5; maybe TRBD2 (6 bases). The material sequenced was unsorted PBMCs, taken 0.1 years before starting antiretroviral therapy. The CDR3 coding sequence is TGTGCCAGCAAGGAGGGCGGCTCGTACCAAGAGACCCAGTACTTC. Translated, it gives CASKEGGSYQETQYF.